This TCR beta chain stems from a study of T and B cells in COVID-19 patients. Study-level background: COVID-19 patients gave peripheral blood either during active infection or after recovery.

TRB rearrangements were amplified by multiplex PCR with BIOMED2 TRB-A/B primers. TCRdb redid the calling of the multiplex PCR reads with MiXCR, one entry per CDR3 protein. The repertoire has about 7,900 distinct CDR3 sequences, 40% of them found once; the top ten carry 3% to 4%. Blood genomic DNA input for TRB amplification was roughly 220-500 ng. The sequence derives from a human donor who had recovered from COVID-19. The specimen sequenced was blood.

The DNA of the CDR3 is TGTGCCAGCAGCCCCCGACGGGGGTCGCAGTTCTTC. It translates to CASSPRRGSQFF. The gene calls are TRBV5-6 and TRBJ2-1; D possibly corresponds to TRBD2 (6 bases). The V and J ends lost 4 bases and 12 bases respectively, with 14 bases between them. This CDR3 spans 12 amino acids. Germline CDR1 reads SGHDT; CDR2 reads YYEEEE.